Below, 12 T cell receptor beta chains from the same sample are listed, as sequenced in a study of blood T cell repertoires in COVID-19. Here immunoSEQ multiplex PCR was the method, and the copy in TCRdb shows in-frame clones only, minus some. The sample holds fewer than 350,000 clones; approximately 90% are singletons and the top ten take 4.1%. The sample taken for sequencing was PBMCs or T cells enriched from blood (not recorded which). These receptors originate from a woman aged 25 to 39 with acute COVID-19.

CDR3 DNA sequence: TGTGCCAGCAGCTTAGGAGGAGGATCAGACACAGATACGCAGTATTTT. As protein: CASSLGGGSDTDTQYF. This sequence joins TRBV11-3 and TRBJ2-3; D perhaps matches TRBD2 (5 bases). Germline CDR1 is SGHNT and CDR2 is YENEEA. CDR3 size: 16 residues. V lost 1 base and J 2 bases, leaving 13 bases between the germline ends.

This clone was detected a few times. V and J are TRBV28 and TRBJ2-7, with D maybe TRBD2 (5 bases). Germline V gives CDR1 MDHEN, CDR2 SYDVKM. V lost 6 bases and J 7 bases, leaving 19 bases between the germline ends. This CDR3 is 14 amino acids long. The CDR3 region has the DNA TGTGCCAGCAGGTCCCTAAGCGGAGTCAGGGAGCAGTACTTC. Amino acid sequence: CASRSLSGVREQYF.

The V and J genes are TRBV19 and TRBJ2-1, with 12 bases identical to TRBD2. This CDR3 has 17 residues. J gave up 4 bases and V 4 bases, and 8 bases lay outside the gene matches. Germline CDR1 and CDR2: LNHDA and SQIVND (reference sequence). CDR3 sequence (DNA): TGTGCCAGTAGTACCCCCCCACTAGCGGGAGGATACAATGAGCAGTTCTTC. Translation gives CASSTPPLAGGYNEQFF.

V and J are TRBV27 and TRBJ1-4; 7 bases map to TRBD1. In germline, CDR1 is MNHEY, CDR2 SMNVEV (reference sequence). The CDR3 is 15 residues long. V gave up 5 bases and J gave up 5 bases; unmatched junction bases: 8. The CDR3: CASSMQGGENEKLFF. For the CDR3, the DNA is TGTGCCAGCAGTATGCAGGGGGGAGAAAATGAAAAACTGTTTTTT.

This chain connects TRBV30 to TRBJ1-1; the D gene is possibly TRBD1 (6 bases). CDR1 and CDR2 from the germline V gene are GTSNPN and SVGIG (reference sequence). The V and J ends lost 3 bases and 5 bases respectively, with 22 bases between them. There are 16 residues in the CDR3. CDR3 coding DNA: TGTGCCTGGAGCCACTCCCTTAGAGGGGGATATACTGAAGCTTTCTTT. Translating it yields CAWSHSLRGGYTEAFF.

This clone occurred once. This sequence joins TRBV10-3 and TRBJ2-7; 7 bases agree with TRBD1. The CDR3 covers 14 residues. Germline CDR1 is ENHRY and CDR2 is SYGVKD. The junction had 12 bases not matched to a gene; V was cut back by 7 bases and J by 6 bases. The CDR3 DNA reads as TGTGCCATCACCCCCGCCGAGGGGGCGCGCGAGCAGTACTTC. Residues: CAITPAEGAREQYF.

The CDR3 loop is CASSASGTGPYGYTF. The CDR3 region has the DNA TGCGCCAGCAGCGCCTCCGGGACAGGGCCCTATGGCTACACCTTC. The chain uses TRBV5-1 and TRBJ1-2, with 9 bases matching TRBD1. CDR3 size: 15 residues. Germline values: CDR1 SGHRS, CDR2 YFSETQ. After removal of 4 bases from V and 4 bases from J, the junction contained 8 bases not matched to a gene. Filled out from reference TRBV5-1 and TRBJ1-2, the complete variable domain reads KAGVTQTPRYLIKTRGQQVTLSCSPISGHRSVSWYQQTPGQGLQFLFEYFSETQRNKGNFPGRFSGRQFSNSRSEMNVSTLELGDSALYLCASSASGTGPYGYTFGSGTRLTVV.

The genes are TRBV6-5 and TRBJ2-3, with 8 bases that match TRBD1. Trimming removed 2 bases from V and 2 bases from J; junction bases left unmatched: 6. The CDR3 length is 16 residues. CDR1 is MNHEY and CDR2 is SVGAGI in the germline V gene. CDR3 sequence (DNA): TGTGCCAGCAGTTACGCGGACAGGGTGAACACAGATACGCAGTATTTT. Translation: CASSYADRVNTDTQYF.

The chain employs TRBV6-1 and TRBJ1-2; D unresolved. The CDR3 covers 15 residues. Germline lookup yields CDR1 MNHNS and CDR2 SASEGT. With 2 bases removed from V and 3 bases from J, the gap between germline ends came to 13 bases. The CDR3 coding sequence is TGTGCCAGCAGTGAACGCTTTTCGGTGGACTATGGCTACACCTTC. Protein product: CASSERFSVDYGYTF.

The rearrangement uses TRBV5-4 and TRBJ2-2; perhaps TRBD1 as D (6 bases). Trimming stripped 4 bases from V and 1 base from J, with 11 bases between. Germline V gives CDR1 SGHNT, CDR2 YYREEE (reference sequence). This CDR3 contains 15 residues. The CDR3 is CASSAPGQNTGELFF. The CDR3 nucleotides read TGTGCCAGCAGCGCTCCGGGACAGAACACCGGGGAGCTGTTTTTT.

V and J are TRBV7-2 and TRBJ2-1; D is unclear. Germline CDR1 SGHTA, CDR2 FQGNSA. Trimming took off 4 bases at V and 0 bases at J, with 13 bases between the two ends. The CDR3 contains 16 residues. For the CDR3, the DNA is TGTGCCAGCAGCTCACAGCCTGAGAGCTCCTACAATGAGCAGTTCTTC. The encoded protein is CASSSQPESSYNEQFF.

V is TRBV7-6 and J is TRBJ2-7, with TRBD2 matching 8 bases. The germline V gene encodes CDR1 SGHVS and CDR2 FNYEAQ. The CDR3 consists of 15 residues. With 8 bases clipped from V and 1 base from J, the junction kept 10 bases outside the gene matches. CDR3 coding DNA: TGTGCCAGCGGTGGACTAGCTGCAAATTCCTACGAGCAGTACTTC. This sequence encodes CASGGLAANSYEQYF. Full variable domain (remainder filled in from reference TRBV7-6 and TRBJ2-7): GAGVSQSPRYKVTKRGQDVALRCDPISGHVSLYWYRQALGQGPEFLTYFNYEAQQDKSGLPNDRFSAERPEGSISTLTIQRTEQRDSAMYRCASGGLAANSYEQYFGPGTRLTVT.